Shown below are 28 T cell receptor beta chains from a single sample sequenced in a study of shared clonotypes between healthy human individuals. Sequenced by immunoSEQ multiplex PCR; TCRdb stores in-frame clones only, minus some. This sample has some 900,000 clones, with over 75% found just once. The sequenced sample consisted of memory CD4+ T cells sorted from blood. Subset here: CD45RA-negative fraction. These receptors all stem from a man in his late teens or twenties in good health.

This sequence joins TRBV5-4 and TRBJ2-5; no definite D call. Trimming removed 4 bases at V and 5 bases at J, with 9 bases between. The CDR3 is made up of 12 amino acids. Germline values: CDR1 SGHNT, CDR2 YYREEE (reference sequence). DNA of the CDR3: TGTGCCAGCAGCCTAATTTCGGAGACCCAGTACTTC. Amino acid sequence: CASSLISETQYF.

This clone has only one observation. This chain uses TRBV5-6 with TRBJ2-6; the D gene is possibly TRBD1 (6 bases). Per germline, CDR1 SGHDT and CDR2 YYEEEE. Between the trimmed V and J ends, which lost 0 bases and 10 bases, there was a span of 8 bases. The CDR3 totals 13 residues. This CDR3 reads CASSLDRVNVLTF. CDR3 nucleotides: TGTGCCAGCAGCTTGGACAGGGTGAACGTCCTGACTTTC. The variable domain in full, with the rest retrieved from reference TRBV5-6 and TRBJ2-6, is DAGVTQSPTHLIKTRGQQVTLRCSPKSGHDTVSWYQQALGQGPQFIFQYYEEEERQRGNFPDRFSGHQFPNYSSELNVNALLLGDSALYLCASSLDRVNVLTFGAGSRLTVL.

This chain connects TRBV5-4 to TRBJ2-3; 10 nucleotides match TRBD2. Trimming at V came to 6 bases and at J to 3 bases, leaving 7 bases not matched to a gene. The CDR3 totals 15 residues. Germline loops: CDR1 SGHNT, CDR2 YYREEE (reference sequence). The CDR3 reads CASTSAGGPTDTQYF. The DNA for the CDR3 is TGTGCCAGCACCTCAGCGGGAGGGCCAACAGATACGCAGTATTTT.

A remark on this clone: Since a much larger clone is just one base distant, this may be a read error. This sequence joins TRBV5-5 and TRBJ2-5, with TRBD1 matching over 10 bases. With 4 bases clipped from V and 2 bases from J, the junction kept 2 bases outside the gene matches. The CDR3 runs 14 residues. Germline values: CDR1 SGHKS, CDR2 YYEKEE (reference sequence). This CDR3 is CASSPGQGQETQYF. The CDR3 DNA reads TGTGCCAGCAGCCCGGGACAGGGGCAAGAGACCCAGTACTTC. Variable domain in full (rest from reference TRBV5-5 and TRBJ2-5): DAGVTQSPTHLIKTRGQQVTLRCSPISGHKSVSWYQQVLGQGPQFIFQYYEKEERGRGNFPDRFSARQFPNYSSELNVNALLLGDSALYLCASSPGQGQETQYFGPGTRLLVL.

The CDR3 region has the DNA TGTGCCAGCAATCTGTTTTCGGTACAGAACTATGGCTACACCTTC. Translated: CASNLFSVQNYGYTF. This chain joins TRBV6-1 and TRBJ1-2, with D uncertain. CDR1 is MNHNS, CDR2 SASEGT, per germline. The ends were cut back, 7 bases at V and 2 bases at J, with 17 bases in the middle. The CDR3 spans 15 residues.

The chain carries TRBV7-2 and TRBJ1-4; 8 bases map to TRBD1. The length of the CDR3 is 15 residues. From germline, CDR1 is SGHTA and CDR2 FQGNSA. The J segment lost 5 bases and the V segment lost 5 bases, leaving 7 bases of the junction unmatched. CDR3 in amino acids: CASSNQGAKNEKLFF. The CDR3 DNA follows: TGTGCCAGCAGCAATCAGGGGGCCAAAAATGAAAAACTGTTTTTT.

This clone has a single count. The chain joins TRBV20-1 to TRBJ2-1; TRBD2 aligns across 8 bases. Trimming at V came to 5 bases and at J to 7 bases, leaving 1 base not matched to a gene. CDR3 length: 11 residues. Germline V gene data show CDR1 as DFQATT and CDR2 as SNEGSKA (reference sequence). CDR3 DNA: TGCAGTGCTCGACTAGCGAATGAGCAGTTCTTC. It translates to CSARLANEQFF.

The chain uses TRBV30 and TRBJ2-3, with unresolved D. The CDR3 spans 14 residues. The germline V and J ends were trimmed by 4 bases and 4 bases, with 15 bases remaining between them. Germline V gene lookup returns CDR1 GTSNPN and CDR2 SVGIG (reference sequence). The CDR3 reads CAWTKVAVPDTQYF. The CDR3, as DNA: TGTGCCTGGACAAAAGTAGCAGTTCCAGATACGCAGTATTTT. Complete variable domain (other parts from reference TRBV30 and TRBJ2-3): SQTIHQWPATLVQPVGSPLSLECTVEGTSNPNLYWYRQAAGRGLQLLFYSVGIGQISSEVPQNLSASRPQDRQFILSSKKLLLSDSGFYLCAWTKVAVPDTQYFGPGTRLTVL.

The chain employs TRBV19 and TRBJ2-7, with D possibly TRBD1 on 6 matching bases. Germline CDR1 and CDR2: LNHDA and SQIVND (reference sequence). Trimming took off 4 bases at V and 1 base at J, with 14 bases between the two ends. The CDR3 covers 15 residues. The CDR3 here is CASSTRLGQSYEQYF. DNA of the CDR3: TGTGCCAGTAGTACCCGGTTAGGACAGTCCTACGAGCAGTACTTC. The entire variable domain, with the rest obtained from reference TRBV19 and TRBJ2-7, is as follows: DGGITQSPKYLFRKEGQNVTLSCEQNLNHDAMYWYRQDPGQGLRLIYYSQIVNDFQKGDIAEGYSVSREKKESFPLTVTSAQKNPTAFYLCASSTRLGQSYEQYFGPGTRLTVT.

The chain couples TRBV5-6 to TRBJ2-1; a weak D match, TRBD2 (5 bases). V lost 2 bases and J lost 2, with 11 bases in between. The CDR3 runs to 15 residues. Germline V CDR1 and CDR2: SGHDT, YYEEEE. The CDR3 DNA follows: TGTGCCAGCAGCTTTGGGCGGGCGCCCTACAATGAGCAGTTCTTC. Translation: CASSFGRAPYNEQFF.

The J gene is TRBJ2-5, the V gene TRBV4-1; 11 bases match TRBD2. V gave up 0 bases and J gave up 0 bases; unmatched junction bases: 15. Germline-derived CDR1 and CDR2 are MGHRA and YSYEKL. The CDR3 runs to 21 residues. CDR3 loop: CASSQDLHRTSGQEYQETQYF. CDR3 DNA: TGCGCCAGCAGCCAAGATTTACACCGGACTAGCGGGCAGGAGTACCAAGAGACCCAGTACTTC.

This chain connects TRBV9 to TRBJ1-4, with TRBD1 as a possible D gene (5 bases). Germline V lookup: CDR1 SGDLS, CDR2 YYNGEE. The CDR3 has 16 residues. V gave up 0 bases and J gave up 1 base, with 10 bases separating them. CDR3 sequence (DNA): TGTGCCAGCAGCGTAGAAGGGAGGGGAACTAATGAAAAACTGTTTTTT. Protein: CASSVEGRGTNEKLFF.

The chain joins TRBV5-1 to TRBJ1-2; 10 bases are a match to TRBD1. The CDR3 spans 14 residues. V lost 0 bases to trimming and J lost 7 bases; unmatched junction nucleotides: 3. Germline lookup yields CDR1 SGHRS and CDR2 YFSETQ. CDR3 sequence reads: CASSLGQGALGYTF. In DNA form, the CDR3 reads TGCGCCAGCAGCTTGGGACAGGGGGCTCTTGGCTACACCTTC.

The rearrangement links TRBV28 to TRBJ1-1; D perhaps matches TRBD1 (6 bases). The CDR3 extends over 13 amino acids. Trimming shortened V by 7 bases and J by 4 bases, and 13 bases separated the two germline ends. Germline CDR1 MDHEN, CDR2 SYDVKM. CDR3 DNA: TGTGCCAGCAACAGGGCAGGCTCCACTGAAGCTTTCTTT. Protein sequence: CASNRAGSTEAFF.

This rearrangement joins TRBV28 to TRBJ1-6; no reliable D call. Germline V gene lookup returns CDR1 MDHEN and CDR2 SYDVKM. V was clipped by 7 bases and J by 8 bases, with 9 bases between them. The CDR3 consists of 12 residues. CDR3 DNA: TGTGCCAGCACAGGAAGGGATTCACCCCTCCACTTT. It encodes CASTGRDSPLHF.

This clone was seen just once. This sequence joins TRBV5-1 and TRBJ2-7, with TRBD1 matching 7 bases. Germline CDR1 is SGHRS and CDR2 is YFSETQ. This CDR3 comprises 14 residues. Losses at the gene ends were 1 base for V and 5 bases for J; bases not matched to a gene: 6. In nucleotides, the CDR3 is TGCGCCAGCAGCTTGACGACAGGGCCCCACGAGCAGTACTTC. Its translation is CASSLTTGPHEQYF.

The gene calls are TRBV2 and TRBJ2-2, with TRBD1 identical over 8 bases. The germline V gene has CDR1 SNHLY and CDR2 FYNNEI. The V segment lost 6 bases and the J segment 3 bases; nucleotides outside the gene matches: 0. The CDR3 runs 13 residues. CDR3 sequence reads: CASRGQDTGELFF. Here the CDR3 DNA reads TGTGCCAGCAGGGGACAGGACACCGGGGAGCTGTTTTTT.

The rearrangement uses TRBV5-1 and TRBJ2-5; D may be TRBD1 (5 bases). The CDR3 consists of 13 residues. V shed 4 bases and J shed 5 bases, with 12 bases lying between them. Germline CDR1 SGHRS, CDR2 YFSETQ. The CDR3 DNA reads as TGCGCCAGCAGCCTACAGGATAGGGAGACCCAGTACTTC. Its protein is CASSLQDRETQYF. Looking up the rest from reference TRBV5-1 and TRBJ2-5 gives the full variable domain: KAGVTQTPRYLIKTRGQQVTLSCSPISGHRSVSWYQQTPGQGLQFLFEYFSETQRNKGNFPGRFSGRQFSNSRSEMNVSTLELGDSALYLCASSLQDRETQYFGPGTRLLVL.

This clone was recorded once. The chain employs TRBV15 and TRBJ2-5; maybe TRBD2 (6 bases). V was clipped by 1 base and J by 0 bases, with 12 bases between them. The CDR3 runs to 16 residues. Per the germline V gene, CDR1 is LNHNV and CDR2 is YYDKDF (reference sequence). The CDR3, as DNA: TGTGCCACCAGCAGAGGATGGCTAGCGAACCAAGAGACCCAGTACTTC. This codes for CATSRGWLANQETQYF.

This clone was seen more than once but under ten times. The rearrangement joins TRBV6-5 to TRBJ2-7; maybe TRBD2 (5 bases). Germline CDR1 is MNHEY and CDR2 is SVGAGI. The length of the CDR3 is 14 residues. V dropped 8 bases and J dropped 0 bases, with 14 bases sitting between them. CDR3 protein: CASGFRGVSYEQYF. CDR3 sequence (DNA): TGTGCCAGCGGGTTTCGGGGAGTCTCCTACGAGCAGTACTTC.

The chain's CDR3 is CASSRGQGLNSNQPQHF. CDR3 nucleotide sequence: TGCGCCAGCAGCCGTGGACAAGGGCTCAATAGCAATCAGCCCCAGCATTTT. This chain links TRBV5-1 with TRBJ1-5; the D gene is possibly TRBD1 (5 bases). CDR1 is SGHRS and CDR2 is YFSETQ in the germline V gene. CDR3 length: 17 residues. V lost 4 bases to trimming and J lost 0 bases, with 17 bases between them.

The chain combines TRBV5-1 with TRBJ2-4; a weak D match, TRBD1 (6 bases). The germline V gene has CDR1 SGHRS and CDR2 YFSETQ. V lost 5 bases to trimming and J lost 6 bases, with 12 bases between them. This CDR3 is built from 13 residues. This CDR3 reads CASSEGQINIQYF. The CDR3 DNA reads TGCGCCAGCAGTGAAGGACAGATAAACATTCAGTACTTC.

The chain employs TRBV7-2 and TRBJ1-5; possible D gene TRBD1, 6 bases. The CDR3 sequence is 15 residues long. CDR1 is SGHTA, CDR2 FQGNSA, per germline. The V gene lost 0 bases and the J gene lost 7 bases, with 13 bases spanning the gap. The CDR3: CASSLATQGGQPQHF. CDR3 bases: TGTGCCAGCAGCTTAGCCACACAGGGTGGGCAGCCCCAGCATTTT.

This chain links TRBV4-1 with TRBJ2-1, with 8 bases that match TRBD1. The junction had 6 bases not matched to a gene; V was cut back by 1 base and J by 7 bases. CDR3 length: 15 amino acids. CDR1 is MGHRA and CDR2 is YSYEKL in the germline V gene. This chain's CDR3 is CASSQGQGARNEQFF. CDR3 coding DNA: TGCGCCAGCAGCCAAGGGCAGGGGGCGAGGAATGAGCAGTTCTTC.

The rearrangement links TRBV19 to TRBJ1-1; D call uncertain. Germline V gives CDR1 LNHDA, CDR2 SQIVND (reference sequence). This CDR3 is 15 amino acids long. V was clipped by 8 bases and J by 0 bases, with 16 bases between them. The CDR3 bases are TGTGCCAGTCTCTCCGGGTCTAGACTGAACACTGAAGCTTTCTTT. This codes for CASLSGSRLNTEAFF.

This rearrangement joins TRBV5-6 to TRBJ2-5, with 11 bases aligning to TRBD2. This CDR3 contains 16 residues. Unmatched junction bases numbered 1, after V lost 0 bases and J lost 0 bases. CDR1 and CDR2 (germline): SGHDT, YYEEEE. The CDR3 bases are TGTGCCAGCAGCTTGGGACTAGCGGGATACCAAGAGACCCAGTACTTC. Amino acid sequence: CASSLGLAGYQETQYF.

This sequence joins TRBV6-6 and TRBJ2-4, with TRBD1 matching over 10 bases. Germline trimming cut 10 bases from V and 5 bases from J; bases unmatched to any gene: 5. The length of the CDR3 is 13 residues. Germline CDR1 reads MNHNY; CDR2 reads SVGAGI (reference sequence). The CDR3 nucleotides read TGTGCCACCTGGGGGACAGGGGAAAACATTCAGTACTTC. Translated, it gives CATWGTGENIQYF.

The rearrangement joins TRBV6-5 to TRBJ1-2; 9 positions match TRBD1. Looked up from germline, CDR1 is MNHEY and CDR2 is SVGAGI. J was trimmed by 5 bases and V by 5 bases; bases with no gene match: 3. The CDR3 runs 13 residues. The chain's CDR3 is CASSRDRAYGYTF. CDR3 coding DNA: TGTGCCAGCAGTCGGGACAGGGCGTATGGCTACACCTTC.